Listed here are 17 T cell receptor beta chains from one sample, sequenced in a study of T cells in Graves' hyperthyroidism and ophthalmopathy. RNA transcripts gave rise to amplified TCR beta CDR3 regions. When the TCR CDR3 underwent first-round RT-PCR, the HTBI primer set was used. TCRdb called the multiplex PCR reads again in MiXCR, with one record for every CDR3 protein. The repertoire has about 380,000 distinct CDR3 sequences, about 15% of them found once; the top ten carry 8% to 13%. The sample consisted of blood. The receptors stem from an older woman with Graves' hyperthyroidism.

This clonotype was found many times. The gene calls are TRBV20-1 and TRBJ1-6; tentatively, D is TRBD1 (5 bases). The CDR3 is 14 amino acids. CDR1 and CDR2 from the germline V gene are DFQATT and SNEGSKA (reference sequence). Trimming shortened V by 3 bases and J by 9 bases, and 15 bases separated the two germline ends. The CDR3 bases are TGCAGTGCTAGTCAGCAGGGTCAGGTTTCACCCCTCCACTTT. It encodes CSASQQGQVSPLHF.

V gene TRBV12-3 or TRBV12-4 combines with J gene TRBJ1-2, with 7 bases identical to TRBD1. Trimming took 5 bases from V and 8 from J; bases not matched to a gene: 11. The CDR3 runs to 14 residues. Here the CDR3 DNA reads TGTGCCAGCAGTCCCCCCGGACAGGACGCCGGCTACACCTTC. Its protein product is CASSPPGQDAGYTF.

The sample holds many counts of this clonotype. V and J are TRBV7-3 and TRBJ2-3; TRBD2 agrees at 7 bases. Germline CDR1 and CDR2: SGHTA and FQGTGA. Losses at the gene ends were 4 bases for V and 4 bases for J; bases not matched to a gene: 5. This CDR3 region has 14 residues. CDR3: CASSSRLAADTQYF. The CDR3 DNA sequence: TGTGCCAGCAGCTCTAGACTAGCCGCAGATACGCAGTATTTT. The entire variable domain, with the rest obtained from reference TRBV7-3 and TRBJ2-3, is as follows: GAGVSQTPSNKVTEKGKYVELRCDPISGHTALYWYRQSLGQGPEFLIYFQGTGAADDSGLPNDRFFAVRPEGSVSTLKIQRTERGDSAVYLCASSSRLAADTQYFGPGTRLTVL.

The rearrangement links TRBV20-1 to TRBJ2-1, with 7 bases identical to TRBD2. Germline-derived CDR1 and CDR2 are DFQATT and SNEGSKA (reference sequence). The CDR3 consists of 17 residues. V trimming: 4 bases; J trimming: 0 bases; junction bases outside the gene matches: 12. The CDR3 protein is CSATPQDGGSSYNEQFF. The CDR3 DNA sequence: TGCAGTGCTACCCCCCAGGATGGCGGGAGCTCCTACAATGAGCAGTTCTTC.

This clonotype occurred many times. This chain's CDR3 is CASSLGGGETQYF. CDR3 DNA sequence: TGTGCCAGCAGTTTGGGGGGAGGAGAGACCCAGTACTTC. The chain is built from TRBV27 and TRBJ2-5; D is possibly TRBD2 (6 bases). Germline CDR1 is MNHEY and CDR2 is SMNVEV (reference sequence). Deletions cut 3 bases from V and 4 bases from J, with 9 bases between. This CDR3 contains 13 residues.

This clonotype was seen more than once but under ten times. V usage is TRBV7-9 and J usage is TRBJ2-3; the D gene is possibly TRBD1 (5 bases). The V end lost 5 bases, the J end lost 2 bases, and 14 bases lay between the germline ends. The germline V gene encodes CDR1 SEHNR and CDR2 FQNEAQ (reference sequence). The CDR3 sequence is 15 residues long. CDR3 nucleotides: TGTGCCAGCAGCGCTGGGGCGAGCTACACAGATACGCAGTATTTT. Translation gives CASSAGASYTDTQYF.

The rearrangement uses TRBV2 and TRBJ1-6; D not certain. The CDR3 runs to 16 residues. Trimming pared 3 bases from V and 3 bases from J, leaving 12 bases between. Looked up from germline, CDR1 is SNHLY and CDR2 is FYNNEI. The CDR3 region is CASSDTATHYNSPLHF. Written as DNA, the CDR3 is TGTGCCAGCAGTGATACTGCAACCCACTATAATTCACCCCTCCACTTT.

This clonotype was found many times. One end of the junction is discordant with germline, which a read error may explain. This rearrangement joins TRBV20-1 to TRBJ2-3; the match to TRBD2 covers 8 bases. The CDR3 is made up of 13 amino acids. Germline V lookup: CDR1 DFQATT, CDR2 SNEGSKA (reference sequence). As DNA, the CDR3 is TGCAGTGCTAGCGGGAGGGCCAGAGATACGCAATATTTT. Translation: CSASGRARDTQYF.

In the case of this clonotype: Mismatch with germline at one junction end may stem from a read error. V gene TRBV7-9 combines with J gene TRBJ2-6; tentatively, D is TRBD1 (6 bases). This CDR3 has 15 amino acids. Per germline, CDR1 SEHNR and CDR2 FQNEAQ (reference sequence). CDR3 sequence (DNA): TGTGCCAACAGCGTAGGGGGCTCTGGGGCCAACGTCCTGACTTTC. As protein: CANSVGGSGANVLTF.

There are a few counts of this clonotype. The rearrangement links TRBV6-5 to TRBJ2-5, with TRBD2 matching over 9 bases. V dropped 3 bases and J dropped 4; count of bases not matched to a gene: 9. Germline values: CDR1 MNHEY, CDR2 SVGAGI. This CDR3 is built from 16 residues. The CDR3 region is CASSYLGGRGGETQYF. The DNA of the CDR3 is TGTGCCAGCAGTTATCTTGGCGGGAGGGGAGGAGAGACCCAGTACTTC.

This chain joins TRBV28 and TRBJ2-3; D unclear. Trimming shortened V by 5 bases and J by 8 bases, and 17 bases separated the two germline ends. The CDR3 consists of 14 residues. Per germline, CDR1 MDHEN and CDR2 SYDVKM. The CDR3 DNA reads TGTGCCAGCAGTCCCAAAGGGCTCGTTAGTACGCAGTATTTT. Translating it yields CASSPKGLVSTQYF.

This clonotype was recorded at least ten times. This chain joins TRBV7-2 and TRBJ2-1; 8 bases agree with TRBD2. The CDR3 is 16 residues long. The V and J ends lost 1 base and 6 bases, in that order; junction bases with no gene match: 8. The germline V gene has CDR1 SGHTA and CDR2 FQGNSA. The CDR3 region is CASSLDAGGGFNEQFF. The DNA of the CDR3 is TGTGCCAGCAGCTTAGATGCCGGGGGGGGGTTCAATGAGCAGTTCTTC.

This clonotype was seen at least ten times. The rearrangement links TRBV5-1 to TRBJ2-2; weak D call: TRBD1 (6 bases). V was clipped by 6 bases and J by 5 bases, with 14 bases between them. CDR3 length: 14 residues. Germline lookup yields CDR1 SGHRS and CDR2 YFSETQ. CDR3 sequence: CASNEGVGTGELFF. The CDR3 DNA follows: TGCGCCAGCAACGAGGGGGTTGGGACCGGGGAGCTGTTTTTT. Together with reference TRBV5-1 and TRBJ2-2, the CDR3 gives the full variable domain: KAGVTQTPRYLIKTRGQQVTLSCSPISGHRSVSWYQQTPGQGLQFLFEYFSETQRNKGNFPGRFSGRQFSNSRSEMNVSTLELGDSALYLCASNEGVGTGELFFGEGSRLTVL.

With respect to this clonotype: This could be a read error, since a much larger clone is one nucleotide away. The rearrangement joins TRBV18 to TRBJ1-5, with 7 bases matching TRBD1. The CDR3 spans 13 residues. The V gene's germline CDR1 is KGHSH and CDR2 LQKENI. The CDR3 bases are TGTTCCAGCTCCCCGACAGGGAATCAGCCCCAGCATTTT. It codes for CSSSPTGNQPQHF.

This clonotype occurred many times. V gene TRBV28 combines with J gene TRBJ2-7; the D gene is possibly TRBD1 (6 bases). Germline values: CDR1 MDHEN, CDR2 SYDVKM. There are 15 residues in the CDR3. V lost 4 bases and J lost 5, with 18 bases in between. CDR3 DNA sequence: TGTGCCAGCAGTTCCCCAGGGGTAGGTTCGAACGAGCAGTACTTC. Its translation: CASSSPGVGSNEQYF.

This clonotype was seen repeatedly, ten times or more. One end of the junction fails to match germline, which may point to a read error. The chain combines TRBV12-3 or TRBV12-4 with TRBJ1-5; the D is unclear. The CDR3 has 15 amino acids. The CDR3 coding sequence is TGTACCAGCAGTTTTGGGGTAGGGAGCAATCAGCCCCAGCATTTT. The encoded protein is CTSSFGVGSNQPQHF.

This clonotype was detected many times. The CDR3 reads CASSLGDSFGEAFF. The CDR3 coding sequence is TGCGCCAGCAGCTTGGGAGACTCATTTGGTGAAGCTTTCTTT. The chain couples TRBV5-1 to TRBJ1-1; D is unclear. The length of the CDR3 is 14 residues. Between the trimmed V and J ends, which lost 0 bases and 7 bases, there was a span of 13 bases. From germline, CDR1 is SGHRS and CDR2 YFSETQ.